The clone carrying this TCR beta chain is classed as medium-sized. Two oligonucleotides, mixed equimolar, formed the beta constant-region primer covering TRBC1 and TRBC2. Ligated cDNA was amplified by four rounds of PCR with nested alpha and beta constant-region primers and SP2. TCRdb re-derived calls from the UMI-ligation and nested PCR reads in MiXCR, one entry per CDR3 protein. The table includes over 8,500 distinct CDR3 sequences, roughly 5.7% detected once. This entry comes from a study of naive and memory T cell subsets. The CDR3 length is 14 residues. Germline V gene sequence: CDR1 MNHEY, CDR2 SVGEGT. V lost 7 bases to trimming and J lost 1 base, with 11 bases between them.

Sequenced sample: CD4+ TEMRA cells from blood. Regarding subset: effector memory re-expressing CD45RA, CD45RA+ CD27-. The chain uses TRBV6-2 or TRBV6-3 and TRBJ2-1; maybe TRBD1 (6 bases). The clonotype was recovered from a human donor in good health. The CDR3 spells CASNLQGSYNEQFF. The CDR3 region has the DNA TGTGCCAGCAACCTACAGGGTTCCTACAATGAGCAGTTCTTC.